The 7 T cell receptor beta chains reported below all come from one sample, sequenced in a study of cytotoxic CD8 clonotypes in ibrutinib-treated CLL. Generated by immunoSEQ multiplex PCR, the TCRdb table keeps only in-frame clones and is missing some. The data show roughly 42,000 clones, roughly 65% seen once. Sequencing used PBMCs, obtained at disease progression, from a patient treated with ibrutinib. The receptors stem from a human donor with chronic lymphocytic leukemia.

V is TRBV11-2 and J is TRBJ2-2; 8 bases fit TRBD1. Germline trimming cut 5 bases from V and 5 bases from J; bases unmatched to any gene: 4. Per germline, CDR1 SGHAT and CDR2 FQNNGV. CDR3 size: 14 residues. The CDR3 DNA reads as TGTGCCAGCAGCCTCCGGACAGGGACCGGGGAGCTGTTTTTT. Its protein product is CASSLRTGTGELFF. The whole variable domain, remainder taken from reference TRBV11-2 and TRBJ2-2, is EAGVAQSPRYKIIEKRQSVAFWCNPISGHATLYWYQQILGQGPKLLIQFQNNGVVDDSQLPKDRFSAERLKGVDSTLKIQPAKLEDSAVYLCASSLRTGTGELFFGEGSRLTVL.

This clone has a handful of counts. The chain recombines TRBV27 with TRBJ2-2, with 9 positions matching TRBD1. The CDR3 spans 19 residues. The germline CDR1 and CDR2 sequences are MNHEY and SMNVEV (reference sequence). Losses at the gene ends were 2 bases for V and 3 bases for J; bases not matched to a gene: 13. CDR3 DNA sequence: TGTGCCAGCAGTTTAGAACCCCCATGGACAGGGGCATACACCGGGGAGCTGTTTTTT. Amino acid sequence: CASSLEPPWTGAYTGELFF.

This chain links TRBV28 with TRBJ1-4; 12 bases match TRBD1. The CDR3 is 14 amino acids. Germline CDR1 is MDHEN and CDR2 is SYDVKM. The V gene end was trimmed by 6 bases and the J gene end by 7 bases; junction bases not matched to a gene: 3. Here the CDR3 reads CASRGQGAGEKLFF. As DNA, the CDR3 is TGTGCCAGCAGGGGACAGGGGGCGGGTGAAAAACTGTTTTTT.

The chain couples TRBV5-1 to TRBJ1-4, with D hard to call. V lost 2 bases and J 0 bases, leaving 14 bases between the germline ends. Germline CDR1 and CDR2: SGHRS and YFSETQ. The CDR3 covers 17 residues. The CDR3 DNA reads TGCGCCAGCAGCTTAACTCAGCTCACGGCAACTAATGAAAAACTGTTTTTT. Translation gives CASSLTQLTATNEKLFF.

For the CDR3, the DNA is TGTGCCTGGAGTGTAGGACAGCGGACAGGGCAAGAGACCCAGTACTTC. This codes for CAWSVGQRTGQETQYF. The chain links TRBV30 to TRBJ2-5; 8 bases are shared with TRBD1. With 0 bases clipped from V and 2 bases from J, the junction kept 8 bases outside the gene matches. This CDR3 region has 16 residues. CDR1 and CDR2 from the germline V gene are GTSNPN and SVGIG (reference sequence).

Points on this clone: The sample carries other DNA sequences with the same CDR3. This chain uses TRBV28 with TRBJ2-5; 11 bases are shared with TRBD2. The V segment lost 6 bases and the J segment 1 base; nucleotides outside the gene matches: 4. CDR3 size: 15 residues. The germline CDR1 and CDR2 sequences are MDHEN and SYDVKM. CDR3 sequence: CASSLGTSGQETQYF. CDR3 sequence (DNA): TGTGCCAGCAGCCTGGGGACTAGCGGCCAAGAGACCCAGTACTTC.

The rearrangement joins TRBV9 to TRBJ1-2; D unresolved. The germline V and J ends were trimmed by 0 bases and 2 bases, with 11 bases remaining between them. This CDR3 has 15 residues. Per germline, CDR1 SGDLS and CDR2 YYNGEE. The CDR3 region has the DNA TGTGCCAGCAGCGTAGGGGCAGAAAAAAACTATGGCTACACCTTC. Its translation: CASSVGAEKNYGYTF.